The 30 T cell receptor beta chains below were found in one sample sequenced in a study of cytomegalovirus exposure and HLA in healthy donors. The PCR made use of 60 Vbeta and 13 Jbeta primers. Here immunoSEQ multiplex PCR was the method, and the copy in TCRdb shows in-frame clones only, minus some. The sample lists under 200,000 clones; 80% to 85% were seen once. Sequencing used PBMCs. Every receptor here comes from a woman between 18 and 29 years old in good health and CMV-seropositive.

The rearrangement links TRBV30 to TRBJ2-1; TRBD2 matches 8 bases. The germline gives CDR1 GTSNPN, CDR2 SVGIG (reference sequence). V was clipped by 2 bases and J by 0 bases; unmatched bases: 15. The CDR3 totals 19 residues. The CDR3 bases are TGTGCCTGGAGTTTAGTGATCAAGAGCGGGGGCCGCTCCTACAATGAGCAGTTCTTC. Amino acid sequence: CAWSLVIKSGGRSYNEQFF.

This chain joins TRBV19 and TRBJ1-1; D possibly corresponds to TRBD1 (5 bases). The CDR3 has 14 amino acids. Germline CDR1 and CDR2: LNHDA and SQIVND (reference sequence). Trimming shortened V by 7 bases and J by 2 bases, and 14 bases separated the two germline ends. This CDR3 is CASTFGGDNTEAFF. The CDR3 DNA reads TGTGCCAGTACCTTCGGAGGGGATAACACTGAAGCTTTCTTT.

This rearrangement joins TRBV19 to TRBJ1-3; 7 bases line up with TRBD1. Germline trimming cut 2 bases from V and 7 bases from J; bases unmatched to any gene: 5. Germline V CDR1 and CDR2: LNHDA, SQIVND (reference sequence). The CDR3 totals 14 residues. As DNA, the CDR3 is TGTGCCAGTAGTATACAGGGGGACTGGAACACCATATATTTT. Protein sequence: CASSIQGDWNTIYF.

There are a few counts of this clone. This chain connects TRBV2 to TRBJ1-4; D remains ambiguous. This CDR3 has 13 amino acids. Per the germline V gene, CDR1 is SNHLY and CDR2 is FYNNEI. The germline V and J ends were trimmed by 5 bases and 3 bases, with 7 bases remaining between them. The CDR3 DNA follows: TGTGCCAGCAGTCGGGTTTCTAATGAAAAACTGTTTTTT. Its protein is CASSRVSNEKLFF.

The chain combines TRBV6-1 with TRBJ2-7; TRBD2 is a possible D gene (5 bases). The V gene lost 1 base and the J gene lost 0 bases, with 10 bases spanning the gap. Germline lookup yields CDR1 MNHNS and CDR2 SASEGT. The CDR3 spans 15 residues. In nucleotides, the CDR3 is TGTGCCAGCAGTGAAGTATCGGGGAGCTCCTACGAGCAGTACTTC. Translated: CASSEVSGSSYEQYF.

The J gene is TRBJ2-5, the V gene TRBV11-2, with 8 bases aligning to TRBD2. Losses at the gene ends were 1 base for V and 5 bases for J; bases not matched to a gene: 12. CDR3 length: 17 amino acids. Germline V gene data show CDR1 as SGHAT and CDR2 as FQNNGV. In DNA, the CDR3 is TGTGCCAGCAGCTTAGTAACCCCCGGCGGGGGGACGGAGACCCAGTACTTC. Translated, it gives CASSLVTPGGGTETQYF. The full variable domain, its missing parts supplied by reference TRBV11-2 and TRBJ2-5, is EAGVAQSPRYKIIEKRQSVAFWCNPISGHATLYWYQQILGQGPKLLIQFQNNGVVDDSQLPKDRFSAERLKGVDSTLKIQPAKLEDSAVYLCASSLVTPGGGTETQYFGPGTRLLVL.

The CDR3 DNA is TGTGCCAGCGCTTATAGCGGGGGGCCTCTCGATACGCAGTATTTT. Translating gives CASAYSGGPLDTQYF. This sequence joins TRBV6-1 and TRBJ2-3; TRBD2 matches at 10 bases. This CDR3 comprises 15 residues. Per the germline V gene, CDR1 is MNHNS and CDR2 is SASEGT. J was trimmed by 6 bases and V by 8 bases; bases with no gene match: 11.

This chain uses TRBV2 with TRBJ1-2; 9 bases are shared with TRBD1. This CDR3 has 14 amino acids. V gave up 6 bases and J gave up 3 bases; unmatched junction bases: 5. CDR1 and CDR2 from the germline V gene are SNHLY and FYNNEI. The CDR3 DNA reads TGTGCCAGCAGCGGACAGGGGCAGTACTATGGCTACACCTTC. Its translation: CASSGQGQYYGYTF.

CDR3 in amino acids: CASSLSGGILPPLHF. CDR3 sequence (DNA): TGTGCCAGCAGCCTCTCTGGGGGCATTCTCCCACCCCTCCACTTT. V usage is TRBV7-2 and J usage is TRBJ1-6; weak D call: TRBD1 (6 bases). Trimming took 5 bases from V and 11 from J, leaving 19 bases between them. Per the germline V gene, CDR1 is SGHTA and CDR2 is FQGNSA. The CDR3 is made up of 15 amino acids.

The chain has TRBV5-1 and TRBJ1-1; TRBD1 matches 11 bases. From germline, CDR1 is SGHRS and CDR2 YFSETQ. The CDR3 is made up of 14 amino acids. Trimming cost V 5 bases and J 4 bases; bases outside gene matches: 4. CDR3 sequence: CASRDRGPGTEAFF. CDR3 in DNA: TGCGCCAGCAGGGACAGGGGGCCTGGCACTGAAGCTTTCTTT.

A note on this clone: An end of the junction does not agree with germline; a read error may underlie this. This chain uses TRBV4-1 with TRBJ2-7; TRBD2 agrees at 10 bases. In germline, CDR1 is MGHRA, CDR2 YSYEKL. The CDR3 extends over 14 amino acids. CDR3 protein: CASSRSGGSFEQYF. The CDR3 DNA reads TGCGCCAGCAGCCGTAGCGGGGGGTCCTTCGAGCAGTACTTC.

The CDR3 region is CASSAGLYTGELFF. The CDR3 DNA sequence: TGTGCCAGCAGTGCGGGACTTTACACCGGGGAGCTGTTTTTT. V is TRBV6-1 and J is TRBJ2-2; tentative D call: TRBD2 (6 bases). The V gene lost 4 bases and the J gene lost 3 bases, with 9 bases spanning the gap. Germline loops: CDR1 MNHNS, CDR2 SASEGT. The CDR3 covers 14 residues.

The chain links TRBV5-1 to TRBJ1-5, with a tentative D call TRBD1 (5 bases). This CDR3 region has 14 residues. The V and J ends lost 9 bases and 0 bases respectively, with 13 bases between them. Germline-derived CDR1 and CDR2 are SGHRS and YFSETQ. The CDR3 DNA is TGCGCCATGGGCGGGGCGTATAGCAATCAGCCCCAGCATTTT. It yields the protein CAMGGAYSNQPQHF.

The gene calls are TRBV4-3 and TRBJ1-6; 8 nucleotides align to TRBD1. Trimming cost V 2 bases and J 0 bases; bases outside gene matches: 9. The length of the CDR3 is 19 residues. Germline lookup yields CDR1 LGHNA and CDR2 YSLEER. The CDR3 region is CASSQSTSRGRSYNSPLHF. The CDR3 DNA is TGCGCCAGCAGCCAATCTACCTCCAGGGGGCGCTCCTATAATTCACCCCTCCACTTT.

The rearrangement uses TRBV2 and TRBJ1-2; perhaps TRBD1 as D (5 bases). This CDR3 is 13 amino acids long. The germline V and J ends were trimmed by 5 bases and 6 bases, with 13 bases remaining between them. Germline CDR1 reads SNHLY; CDR2 reads FYNNEI. The DNA of the CDR3 is TGTGCCAGCAGTTGGGGCAGGTGGGATGGCTACACCTTC. This translates into CASSWGRWDGYTF.

This clone was detected only once. The CDR3 nucleotides read TGTGCCAGCAGGGCTACCGGGGGAGTCGAGCAGTTCTTC. Residues: CASRATGGVEQFF. The chain is built from TRBV7-3 and TRBJ2-7, with D possibly TRBD2 on 6 matching bases. The J call may be incorrect, as the DNA end agrees better with TRBJ2-1. Germline CDR1 reads SGHTA; CDR2 reads FQGTGA. The CDR3 contains 13 residues.

This rearrangement joins TRBV27 to TRBJ2-1; 14 bases map to TRBD2. Per the germline V gene, CDR1 is MNHEY and CDR2 is SMNVEV (reference sequence). Unmatched junction bases numbered 15, after V lost 2 bases and J lost 0 bases. The CDR3 is 22 residues long. CDR3 residues: CASSLRRGTSGGPLSSYNEQFF. The CDR3 DNA is TGTGCCAGCAGTTTAAGGCGGGGGACTAGCGGGGGCCCTCTAAGCTCCTACAATGAGCAGTTCTTC.

Only a few counts were recorded for this clone. The rearrangement uses TRBV30 and TRBJ1-1, with TRBD1 as a possible D gene (6 bases). The CDR3 spans 14 residues. Trimming pared 2 bases from V and 1 base from J, leaving 11 bases between. Germline loops: CDR1 GTSNPN, CDR2 SVGIG (reference sequence). This CDR3 reads CAWSPQGRNTEAFF. The CDR3 DNA is TGTGCCTGGAGTCCTCAGGGGAGGAACACTGAAGCTTTCTTT.

The chain employs TRBV6-5 and TRBJ2-3; 8 positions agree with TRBD2. The CDR3 is made up of 14 amino acids. J was trimmed by 1 base and V by 6 bases; bases with no gene match: 3. CDR1 MNHEY and CDR2 SVGAGI come from the germline V gene. The CDR3 spells CASRRAGGTDTQYF. The CDR3 nucleotides are TGTGCCAGCAGGAGAGCGGGGGGCACAGATACGCAGTATTTT.

The CDR3 protein is CASTDSGTGLHGYTF. The CDR3 DNA reads as TGTGCCAGTACCGACTCCGGGACAGGGTTACATGGCTACACCTTC. The chain carries TRBV19 and TRBJ1-2, with 9 nucleotides matching TRBD1. The germline gives CDR1 LNHDA, CDR2 SQIVND (reference sequence). Germline trimming cut 7 bases from V and 6 bases from J; bases unmatched to any gene: 12. This CDR3 region has 15 residues.

The chain employs TRBV7-9 and TRBJ1-1; D ambiguous. V gave up 5 bases and J gave up 1 base, with 17 bases separating them. The germline V gene encodes CDR1 SEHNR and CDR2 FQNEAQ (reference sequence). The CDR3 runs to 16 residues. For the CDR3, the DNA is TGTGCCAGCAGCCACGGGGATACATGGAAGAACACTGAAGCTTTCTTT. This codes for CASSHGDTWKNTEAFF.

This chain connects TRBV29-1 to TRBJ1-3; D not certain. The CDR3 is 13 amino acids. The ends were cut back, 3 bases at V and 1 base at J, with 7 bases in the middle. Looked up from germline, CDR1 is SQVTM and CDR2 is ANQGSEA. The CDR3 DNA is TGCAGCGTTGAGGGCGCATCTGGAAACACCATATATTTT. As protein: CSVEGASGNTIYF.

The CDR3 sequence: CASSLVPRGLPPLHF. The CDR3 DNA reads as TGTGCCAGCAGCTTAGTCCCCAGGGGACTACCACCCCTCCACTTT. The V gene is TRBV7-2, the J gene TRBJ1-6; D is perhaps TRBD1 (6 bases). Germline V gives CDR1 SGHTA, CDR2 FQGNSA. V gave up 1 base and J gave up 11 bases, with 15 bases separating them. The CDR3 is made up of 15 amino acids. The complete variable domain, with remaining parts taken from reference TRBV7-2 and TRBJ1-6, reads GAGVSQSPSNKVTEKGKDVELRCDPISGHTALYWYRQSLGQGLEFLIYFQGNSAPDKSGLPSDRFSAERTGGSVSTLTIQRTQQEDSAVYLCASSLVPRGLPPLHFGNGTRLTVT.

CDR3 region: CASSDSLTATDHEEKLFF. DNA for the CDR3: TGTGCCAGCAGTGACTCGCTGACAGCGACCGACCATGAGGAAAAACTGTTTTTT. The V and J genes are TRBV6-4 and TRBJ1-4; D perhaps matches TRBD1 (5 bases). The CDR3 is made up of 18 amino acids. Trimming left V 0 bases short and J 8 bases short, with 22 bases between. The germline CDR1 and CDR2 sequences are MRHNA and SNTAGT.

This chain joins TRBV30 and TRBJ2-4; tentative D call: TRBD2 (6 bases). Germline V CDR1 and CDR2: GTSNPN, SVGIG (reference sequence). This CDR3 comprises 14 residues. Trimming cost V 2 bases and J 4 bases, with 12 bases left between them. In DNA form, the CDR3 reads TGTGCCTGGAGTAGCGGGCTGCAAAAAAACATTCAGTACTTC. This translates into CAWSSGLQKNIQYF. Variable domain in full (rest from reference TRBV30 and TRBJ2-4): SQTIHQWPATLVQPVGSPLSLECTVEGTSNPNLYWYRQAAGRGLQLLFYSVGIGQISSEVPQNLSASRPQDRQFILSSKKLLLSDSGFYLCAWSSGLQKNIQYFGAGTRLSVL.

The DNA of the CDR3 is TGTGCCAGCAGCTTGTGGGGGCAGGATTCACCCCTCCACTTT. This gives the protein CASSLWGQDSPLHF. The chain has TRBV5-6 and TRBJ1-6; D might be TRBD1 (6 bases). V lost 1 base and J 8 bases, leaving 10 bases between the germline ends. This CDR3 is 14 amino acids long. Germline values: CDR1 SGHDT, CDR2 YYEEEE.

V usage is TRBV14 and J usage is TRBJ1-1, with D maybe TRBD1 (6 bases). The V end lost 0 bases, the J end lost 1 base, and 12 bases lay between the germline ends. The CDR3 is 16 residues long. Germline CDR1 is SGHDN and CDR2 is FVKESK. CDR3 nucleotides: TGTGCCAGCAGCCAAGATTCAGGGGACCAGAACACTGAAGCTTTCTTT. Its protein is CASSQDSGDQNTEAFF.

This chain connects TRBV4-2 to TRBJ1-6, with 7 bases that match TRBD1. There are 18 residues in the CDR3. V lost 2 bases to trimming and J lost 5 bases; unmatched junction nucleotides: 12. Germline V gene lookup returns CDR1 LGHNA and CDR2 YNFKEQ. CDR3 coding DNA: TGTGCCAGCAGCCAACCCTACGATGGGACAGCTAATAATTCACCCCTCCACTTT. Translation: CASSQPYDGTANNSPLHF.

In this sample, this clone turned up a few times. This chain connects TRBV21-1 to TRBJ2-3; the tabulated D call, TRBD2, remains unverified against the DNA. TRBV21-1 is a listed pseudogene. There are 16 residues in the CDR3. Written as DNA, the CDR3 is TGTGCCAGCAGCAGCAGACTAGCGGGGGGCGCAGATACGCAGTATTTT. It is translated as CASSSRLAGGADTQYF.

This chain uses TRBV20-1 with TRBJ1-2; D is possibly TRBD1 (6 bases). Trimming took off 3 bases at V and 6 bases at J, with 8 bases between the two ends. CDR3 length equals 11 residues. Germline CDR1 DFQATT, CDR2 SNEGSKA (reference sequence). The CDR3 protein is CSASQGNGYTF. For the CDR3, the DNA is TGCAGTGCTAGTCAGGGGAATGGCTACACCTTC.